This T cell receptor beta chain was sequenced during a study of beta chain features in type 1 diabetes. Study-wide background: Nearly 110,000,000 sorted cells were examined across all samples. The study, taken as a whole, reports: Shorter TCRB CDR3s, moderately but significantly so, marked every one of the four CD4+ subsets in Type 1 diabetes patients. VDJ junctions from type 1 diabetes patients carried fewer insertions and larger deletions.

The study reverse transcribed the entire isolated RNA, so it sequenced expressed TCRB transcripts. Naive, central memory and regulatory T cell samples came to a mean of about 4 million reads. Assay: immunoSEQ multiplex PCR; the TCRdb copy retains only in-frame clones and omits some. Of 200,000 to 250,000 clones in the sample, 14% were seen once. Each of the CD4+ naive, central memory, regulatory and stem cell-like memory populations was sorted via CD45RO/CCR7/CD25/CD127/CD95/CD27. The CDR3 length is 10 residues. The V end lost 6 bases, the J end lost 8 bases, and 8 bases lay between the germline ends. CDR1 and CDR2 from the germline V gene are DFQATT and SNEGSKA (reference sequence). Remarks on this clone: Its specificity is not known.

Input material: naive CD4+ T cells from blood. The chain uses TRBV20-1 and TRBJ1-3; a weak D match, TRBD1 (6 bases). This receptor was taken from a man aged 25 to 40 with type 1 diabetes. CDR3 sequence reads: CSARTDTIYF. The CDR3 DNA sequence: TGCAGTGCGAGGACAGACACCATATATTTT.